Listed below are T cell receptor beta chains from one sample, sequenced in a study of cytomegalovirus exposure and HLA in healthy donors. Some clones are missing from TCRdb's copy, which holds only in-frame ones; the method was immunoSEQ multiplex PCR. This sample carries about 190,000 clones, roughly 87% of them seen once, and the ten largest clones take about 1.1%. The sequenced material came from PBMCs. These receptors all stem from a boy aged 2 to 10 in good health and CMV-seronegative. Each CDR3 is given without its conserved first and last residue.

j_call,v_call,cdr3_aa
TRBJ2-2,TRBV10-2,ASIKGVNTGELF
TRBJ1-1,TRBV9,ASSVDSLNTEAF
TRBJ1-5,TRBV4-1,ASSQVSPTGDQPQH
TRBJ2-2,TRBV10-3,AISDYPSELF
TRBJ2-1,TRBV14,ASSQGGEQF
TRBJ2-2,TRBV11-2,ASSLAGRQGRLF
TRBJ2-1,TRBV18,ASSPAGSYNEQF
TRBJ2-1,TRBV4-2,ASSQEMGLAGINEQF
TRBJ2-7,TRBV6-5,ASSYGLADSYEQY
TRBJ1-2,TRBV29-1,SVGTGQGYGYT
TRBJ1-1,TRBV19,ASSIQGSTEAF
TRBJ2-3,TRBV30,AWSPVRTSGGNTDTQY
TRBJ1-5,TRBV9,ASSARGGGQPQH
TRBJ2-6,TRBV2,ASSEDRSGANVLT
TRBJ2-4,TRBV27,ASSLFPPQGYTAKNIQY
TRBJ2-7,TRBV5-4,ASSLRGTAYEQY
TRBJ2-2,TRBV13,ASSLWDRGDTGELF
TRBJ1-1,TRBV27,ASRSIKTDSTEAF
TRBJ1-6,TRBV5-1,ASSLAQGPGSNSPLH
TRBJ1-6,TRBV7-2,ASSPRQGSPLH
TRBJ2-2,TRBV7-6,ASRFRVDGELF
TRBJ1-1,TRBV7-8,ASSSQGAVDTEAF
TRBJ1-1,TRBV10-3,AISGNRDRGGF
TRBJ2-1,TRBV27,ASSGLLYNEQF
TRBJ1-1,TRBV19,ASSISGAYTEAF
TRBJ1-5,TRBV9,ASSAGVESNQPQH
TRBJ2-7,TRBV7-2,ASSPGDSGASYEQY
TRBJ1-4,TRBV27,ASSPGTVLEKLF
TRBJ2-2,TRBV2,ASSPRDTGELF
TRBJ2-1,TRBV11-2,ASIPAGGFQWNEQF
TRBJ1-6,TRBV19,ASSIKQGNSPLH
TRBJ1-5,TRBV5-4,ASSLDGTGNQPQH
TRBJ2-5,TRBV7-2,ASSLGGGAETQY
TRBJ2-7,TRBV7-2,ASSLWGGASEQY
TRBJ2-6,TRBV5-1,ASSAGQGASGANVLT
TRBJ2-5,TRBV5-1,ASSFLLWTGQTQETQY
TRBJ1-6,TRBV7-3,ASSFDSSYNSPLH
TRBJ2-1,TRBV7-9,ASSPGLGGMDEQF
TRBJ2-1,TRBV27,ASSPYSGTSRRHEQF
TRBJ2-7,TRBV11-2,ASSLLPLRTDSYEQY
TRBJ2-1,TRBV5-1,ASRADLSYNEQF
TRBJ1-4,TRBV10-2,ASSPSTGSLEKLF
TRBJ1-2,TRBV7-9,AIIGVRGDGYT
TRBJ2-3,TRBV10-2,ASIGPFERRSTDTQY
TRBJ1-2,TRBV5-1,ASSLTGKGGEGYT